This TCR beta chain was recovered during a study of cytomegalovirus exposure and HLA in healthy donors. Study observations and caveats: Information on immune exposure was restricted to one variable (CMV serostatus). Confirmation was obtained in vitro that a few CMV-associated chains are specific for CMV antigens. Most of the TCR beta V segments (in an earlier analysis) were productive either about 90% or about 30% of the time.

Concerning this clone: Antigen unknown.

This CDR3 region has 13 residues. Trimming cost V 6 bases and J 7 bases, with 12 bases left between them. Germline assignment: CDR1 MNHEY and CDR2 SVGAGI. The study ran its PCR with 60 Vbeta and 13 Jbeta primers. Methods used by the authors: Among the unique TCR beta chains that a later analysis counted, about 86 million in all, 10 million to 14 million were shared. Profiling relied on immunoSEQ multiplex PCR, and the TCRdb table lists in-frame clones only, not all of them. That table supplies the V and J calls and clone size; D and trimming were determined from the DNA. The data contain under 150,000 clones, 65% to 85% of them singletons.

The sequenced sample consisted of PBMCs. The rearrangement joins TRBV6-5 to TRBJ1-4, with D maybe TRBD1 (6 bases). The TCR sequence derives from a woman younger than 45 in good health and CMV-seropositive. CDR3 sequence: CASRPPTGEKLFF. CDR3 DNA sequence: TGTGCCAGCAGACCTCCGACAGGTGAAAAACTGTTTTTT.